This T cell receptor beta chain derives from a study of lymphopenia after photon versus proton radiotherapy. Study results and limitations: Photon-treated patients lost naive T cells and TCR diversity; proton-treated stayed stable. After the lymphocyte nadir, photon-treated repertoires showed oligoclonal expansion, especially of CD8+ Temra cells.

On this clone itself: The antigen is undetermined.

Only in-frame clones appear in the TCRdb table, and some are missing; sequencing was by immunoSEQ multiplex PCR. The sample holds 150,000 to 200,000 clones, 70% to 90% seen once. The CDR3 runs to 14 residues. The V end was cut by 0 bases, the J end by 4 bases, with 10 bases between. Germline CDR1 reads MGHRA; CDR2 reads YSYEKL. The sequences come from peripheral blood, collected from a patient treated with photon-based radiotherapy. The source of this sequence is a man in his fifties with gastric cancer. The chain carries TRBV4-1 and TRBJ2-7; unclear D gene. Here the CDR3 reads CASSQEEAKYEQYF. CDR3 bases: TGCGCCAGCAGCCAAGAAGAAGCGAAGTACGAGCAGTACTTC.